Following are 5 T cell receptor beta chains from one sample sequenced in a study of T cells in Graves' hyperthyroidism and ophthalmopathy. Amplification of TCR beta CDR3 regions used RNA as the template. First-round RT-PCR with HTBI primers amplified the TCR CDR3 region. TCRdb recomputed calls from the multiplex PCR reads with MiXCR, one row per CDR3 protein. The sample comprises hundreds of thousands of distinct CDR3 sequences, less than 30% of which are singletons, and about a quarter rests with the top ten. Sequencing used blood. These receptors all stem from a man aged 40-49 years with Graves' hyperthyroidism that later progressed to Graves' ophthalmopathy.

This clonotype showed up many times. The rearrangement uses TRBV11-3 and TRBJ1-1; D is undetermined. Germline CDR1 and CDR2: SGHNT and YENEEA. The CDR3 consists of 13 residues. V was trimmed by 5 bases and J by 2 bases, leaving 9 bases between them. The CDR3 protein is CASSQMANTEAFF. CDR3 in DNA: TGTGCCAGCAGCCAAATGGCCAACACTGAAGCTTTCTTT.

This clonotype was seen repeatedly, ten times or more. The CDR3 reads CASSLTGRVTEAFF. DNA for the CDR3: TGTGCCAGCAGCTTAACGGGCAGGGTCACTGAAGCTTTCTTT. The genes are TRBV7-3 and TRBJ1-1; TRBD1 might be the D (5 bases). The CDR3 runs 14 residues. V was cut by 0 bases and J by 4 bases, with 9 bases left in between. Germline values: CDR1 SGHTA, CDR2 FQGTGA.

The J gene is TRBJ2-7, the V gene TRBV6-1; D is unresolved. Trimming took off 3 bases at V and 6 bases at J, with 12 bases between the two ends. The CDR3 spans 13 residues. Per germline, CDR1 MNHNS and CDR2 SASEGT. The CDR3: CASSEWPLSEQYF. CDR3 sequence (DNA): TGTGCCAGCAGTGAGTGGCCTCTCAGCGAGCAGTACTTC.

This clonotype has a count of ten or more. This sequence joins TRBV12-3 or TRBV12-4 and TRBJ2-5; 8 bases are shared with TRBD2. V was clipped by 3 bases and J by 3 bases; unmatched bases: 12. This CDR3 has 17 residues. CDR3 protein: CASSFERNSGIKETQYF. Written as DNA, the CDR3 is TGTGCCAGCAGTTTCGAAAGGAATAGCGGGATTAAAGAGACCCAGTACTTC.

V and J are TRBV5-1 and TRBJ2-2; no definite D call. The V and J ends lost 4 bases and 1 base respectively, with 8 bases between them. CDR3 length: 14 amino acids. Germline CDR1 reads SGHRS; CDR2 reads YFSETQ. CDR3 loop: CASSVDLNTGELFF. For the CDR3, the DNA is TGCGCCAGCAGCGTTGACTTGAACACCGGGGAGCTGTTTTTT.